The clone carrying this TCR beta chain has just one count. The sample is drawn from a study of shared clonotypes between healthy human individuals. V shed 2 bases, J shed 2 bases, and the junction held 3 bases outside the gene matches. The CDR3 is made up of 15 amino acids. Germline V CDR1 and CDR2: SGHTS, YDEGEE. Using immunoSEQ multiplex PCR, the repertoire was profiled, and TCRdb retains in-frame clones only, with some absent. The table has approximately 980,000 clones, roughly 72% seen once. This sequence joins TRBV5-8 and TRBJ2-3; TRBD1 matches 9 bases. This sequence originates from a man aged 18 to 30 in good health. Sequencing was carried out using memory CD4+ T cells sorted from blood. Noted subset: CD45RA-negative fraction. CDR3 sequence reads: CASSLRDRATDTQYF. CDR3 DNA sequence: TGTGCCAGCAGCTTACGGGACAGGGCCACAGATACGCAGTATTTT.